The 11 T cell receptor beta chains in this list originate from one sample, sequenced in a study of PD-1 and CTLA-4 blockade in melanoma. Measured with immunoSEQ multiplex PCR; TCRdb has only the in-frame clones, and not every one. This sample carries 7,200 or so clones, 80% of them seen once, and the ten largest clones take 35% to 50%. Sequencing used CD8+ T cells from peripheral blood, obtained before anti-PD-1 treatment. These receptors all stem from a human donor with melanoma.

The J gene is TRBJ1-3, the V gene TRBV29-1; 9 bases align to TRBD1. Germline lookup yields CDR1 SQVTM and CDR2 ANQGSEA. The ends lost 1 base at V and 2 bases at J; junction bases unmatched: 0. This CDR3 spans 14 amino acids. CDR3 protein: CSVEGDRAGNTIYF. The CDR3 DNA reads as TGCAGCGTTGAAGGGGACAGGGCTGGAAACACCATATATTTT.

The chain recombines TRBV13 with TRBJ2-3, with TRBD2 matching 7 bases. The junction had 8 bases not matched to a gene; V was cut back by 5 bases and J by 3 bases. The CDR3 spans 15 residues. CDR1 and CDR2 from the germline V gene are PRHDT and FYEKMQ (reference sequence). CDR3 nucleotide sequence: TGTGCCAGCAGCAACGCGGGACTATCAACAGATACGCAGTATTTT. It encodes CASSNAGLSTDTQYF.

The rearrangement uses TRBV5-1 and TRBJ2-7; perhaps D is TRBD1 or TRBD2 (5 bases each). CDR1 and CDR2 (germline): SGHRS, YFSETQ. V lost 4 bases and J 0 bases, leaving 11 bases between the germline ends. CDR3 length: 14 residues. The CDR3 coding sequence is TGCGCCAGCAGCCCCCGGGACGGCTCCTACGAGCAGTACTTC. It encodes CASSPRDGSYEQYF.

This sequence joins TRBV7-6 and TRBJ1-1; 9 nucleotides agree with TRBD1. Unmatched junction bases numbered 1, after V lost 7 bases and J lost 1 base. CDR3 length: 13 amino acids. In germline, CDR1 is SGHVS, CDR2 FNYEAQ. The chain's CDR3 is CASKGQGNTEAFF. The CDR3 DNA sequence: TGTGCCAGCAAGGGACAGGGGAACACTGAAGCTTTCTTT.

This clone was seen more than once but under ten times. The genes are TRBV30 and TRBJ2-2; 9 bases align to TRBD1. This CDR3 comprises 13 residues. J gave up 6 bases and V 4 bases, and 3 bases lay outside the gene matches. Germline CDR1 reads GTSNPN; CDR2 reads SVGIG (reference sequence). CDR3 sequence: CAWTRQGAGELFF. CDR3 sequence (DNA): TGTGCCTGGACCCGACAGGGGGCCGGGGAGCTGTTTTTT.

CDR3 region: CASSPTVSTEQYF. The CDR3 DNA reads TGCGCCAGCAGCCCCACGGTCTCCACCGAGCAGTACTTC. The chain combines TRBV10-2 with TRBJ2-7; D gene uncertain. Trimming took 6 bases from V and 6 from J, leaving 15 bases between them. This CDR3 comprises 13 residues. In germline, CDR1 is WSHSY, CDR2 SAAADI.

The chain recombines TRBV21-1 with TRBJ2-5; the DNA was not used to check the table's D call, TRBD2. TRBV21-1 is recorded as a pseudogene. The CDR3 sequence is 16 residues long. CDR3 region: CASSKVLAGGQETQYF. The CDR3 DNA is TGTGCCAGCAGCAAAGTTTTAGCGGGGGGGCAAGAGACCCAGTACTTC.

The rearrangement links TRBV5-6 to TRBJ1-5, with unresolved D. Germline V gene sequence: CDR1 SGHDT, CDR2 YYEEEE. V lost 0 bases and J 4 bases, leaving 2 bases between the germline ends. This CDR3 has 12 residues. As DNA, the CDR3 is TGTGCCAGCAGCTTGGGGAATCAGCCCCAGCATTTT. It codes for CASSLGNQPQHF. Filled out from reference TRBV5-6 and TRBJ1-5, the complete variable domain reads DAGVTQSPTHLIKTRGQQVTLRCSPKSGHDTVSWYQQALGQGPQFIFQYYEEEERQRGNFPDRFSGHQFPNYSSELNVNALLLGDSALYLCASSLGNQPQHFGDGTRLSIL.

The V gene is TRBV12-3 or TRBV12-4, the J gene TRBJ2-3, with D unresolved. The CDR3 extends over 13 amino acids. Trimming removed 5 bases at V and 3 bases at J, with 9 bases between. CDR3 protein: CASSTPGTDTQYF. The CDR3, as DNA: TGTGCCAGCAGTACCCCCGGTACAGATACGCAGTATTTT.

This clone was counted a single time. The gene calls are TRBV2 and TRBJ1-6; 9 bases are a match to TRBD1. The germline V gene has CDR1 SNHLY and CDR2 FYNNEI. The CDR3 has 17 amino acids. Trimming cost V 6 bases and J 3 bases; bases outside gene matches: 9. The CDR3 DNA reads TGTGCCAGCAGGCGCGGACAGGGGAAAGGCTATAATTCACCCCTCCACTTT. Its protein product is CASRRGQGKGYNSPLHF. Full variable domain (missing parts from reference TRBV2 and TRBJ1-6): EPEVTQTPSHQVTQMGQEVILRCVPISNHLYFYWYRQILGQKVEFLVSFYNNEISEKSEIFDDQFSVERPDGSNFTLKIRSTKLEDSAMYFCASRRGQGKGYNSPLHFGNGTRLTVT.

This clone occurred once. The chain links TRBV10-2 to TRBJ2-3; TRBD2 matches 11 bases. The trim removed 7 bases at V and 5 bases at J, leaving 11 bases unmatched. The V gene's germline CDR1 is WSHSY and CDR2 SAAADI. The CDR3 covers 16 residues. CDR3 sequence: CASTLAGGPDEDTQYF. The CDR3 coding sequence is TGCGCCAGCACCTTAGCGGGGGGGCCGGATGAAGATACGCAGTATTTT.